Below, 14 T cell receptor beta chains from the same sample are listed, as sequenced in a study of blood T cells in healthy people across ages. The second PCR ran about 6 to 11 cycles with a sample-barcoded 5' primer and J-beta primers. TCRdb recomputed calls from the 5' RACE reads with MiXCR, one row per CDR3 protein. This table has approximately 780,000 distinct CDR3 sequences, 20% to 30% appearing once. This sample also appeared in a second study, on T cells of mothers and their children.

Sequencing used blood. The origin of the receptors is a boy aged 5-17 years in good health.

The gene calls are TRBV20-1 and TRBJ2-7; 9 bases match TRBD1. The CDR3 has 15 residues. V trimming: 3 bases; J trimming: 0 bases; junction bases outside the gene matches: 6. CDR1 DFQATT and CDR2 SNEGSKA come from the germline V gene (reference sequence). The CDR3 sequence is CSASPGTGISYEQYF. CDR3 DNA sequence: TGCAGTGCTAGCCCCGGGACAGGGATCTCCTACGAGCAGTACTTC.

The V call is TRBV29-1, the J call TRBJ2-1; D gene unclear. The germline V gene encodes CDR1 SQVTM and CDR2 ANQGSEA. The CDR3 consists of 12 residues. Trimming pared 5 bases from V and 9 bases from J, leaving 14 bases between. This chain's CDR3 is CSVKAGRGEQFF. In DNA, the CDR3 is TGCAGCGTTAAGGCCGGAAGAGGTGAGCAGTTCTTC.

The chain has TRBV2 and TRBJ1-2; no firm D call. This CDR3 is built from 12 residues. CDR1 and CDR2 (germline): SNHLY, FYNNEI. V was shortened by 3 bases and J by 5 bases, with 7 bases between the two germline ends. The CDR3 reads CASSDSGYGYTF. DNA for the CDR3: TGTGCCAGCAGTGATTCGGGGTATGGCTACACCTTC.

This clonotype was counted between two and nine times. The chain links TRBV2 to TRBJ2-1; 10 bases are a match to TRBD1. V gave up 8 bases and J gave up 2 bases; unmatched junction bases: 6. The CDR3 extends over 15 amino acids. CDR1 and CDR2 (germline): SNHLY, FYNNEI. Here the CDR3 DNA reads TGTGCCAGCGGGCGGGACAGGGGAGCCTACAATGAGCAGTTCTTC. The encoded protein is CASGRDRGAYNEQFF.

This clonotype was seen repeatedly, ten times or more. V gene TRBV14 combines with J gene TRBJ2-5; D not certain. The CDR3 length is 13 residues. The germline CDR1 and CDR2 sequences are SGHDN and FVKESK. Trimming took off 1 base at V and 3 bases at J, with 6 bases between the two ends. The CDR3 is CASSQAPKETQYF. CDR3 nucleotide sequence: TGTGCCAGCAGCCAAGCCCCGAAAGAGACCCAGTACTTC.

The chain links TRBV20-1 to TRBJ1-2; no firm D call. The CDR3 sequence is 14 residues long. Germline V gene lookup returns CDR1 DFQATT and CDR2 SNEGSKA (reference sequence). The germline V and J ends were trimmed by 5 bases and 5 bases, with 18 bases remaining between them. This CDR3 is CSAPSPGVGYGYTF. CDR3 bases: TGCAGTGCTCCCAGTCCGGGCGTGGGGTATGGCTACACCTTC.

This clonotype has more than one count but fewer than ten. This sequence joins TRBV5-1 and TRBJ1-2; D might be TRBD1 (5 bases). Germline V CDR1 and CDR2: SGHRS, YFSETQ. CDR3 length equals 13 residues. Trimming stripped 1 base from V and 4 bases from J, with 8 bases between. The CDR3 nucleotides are TGCGCCAGCAGCTTGTTCCAGGGCTATGGCTACACCTTC. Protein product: CASSLFQGYGYTF.

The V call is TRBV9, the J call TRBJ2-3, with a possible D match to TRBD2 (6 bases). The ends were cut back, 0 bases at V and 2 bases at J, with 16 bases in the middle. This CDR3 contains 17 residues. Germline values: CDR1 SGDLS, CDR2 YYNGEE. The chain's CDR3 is CASSVGPAGPYTDTQYF. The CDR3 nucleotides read TGTGCCAGCAGCGTAGGCCCCGCGGGGCCTTACACAGATACGCAGTATTTT. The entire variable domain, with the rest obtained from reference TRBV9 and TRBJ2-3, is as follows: DSGVTQTPKHLITATGQRVTLRCSPRSGDLSVYWYQQSLDQGLQFLIQYYNGEERAKGNILERFSAQQFPDLHSELNLSSLELGDSALYFCASSVGPAGPYTDTQYFGPGTRLTVL.

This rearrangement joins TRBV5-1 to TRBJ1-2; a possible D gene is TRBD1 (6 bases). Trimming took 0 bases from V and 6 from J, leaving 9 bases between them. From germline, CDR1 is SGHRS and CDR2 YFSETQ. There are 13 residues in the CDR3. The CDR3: CASSLVPGDGYTF. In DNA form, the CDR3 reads TGCGCCAGCAGCTTGGTACCAGGGGATGGCTACACCTTC.

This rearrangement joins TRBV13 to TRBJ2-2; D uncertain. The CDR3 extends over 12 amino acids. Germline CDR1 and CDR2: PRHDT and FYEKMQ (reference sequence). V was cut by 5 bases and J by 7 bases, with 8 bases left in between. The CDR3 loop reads CASSPMVGELFF. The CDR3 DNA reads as TGTGCCAGCAGCCCAATGGTCGGGGAGCTGTTTTTT. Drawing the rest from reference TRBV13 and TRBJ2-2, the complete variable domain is AAGVIQSPRHLIKEKRETATLKCYPIPRHDTVYWYQQGPGQDPQFLISFYEKMQSDKGSIPDRFSAQQFSDYHSELNMSSLELGDSALYFCASSPMVGELFFGEGSRLTVL.

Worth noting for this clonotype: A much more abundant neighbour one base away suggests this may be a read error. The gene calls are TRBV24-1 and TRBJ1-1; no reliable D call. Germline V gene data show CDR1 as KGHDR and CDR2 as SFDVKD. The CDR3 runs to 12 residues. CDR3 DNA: TGTGCCGCCAGTGATTTGACCAGAAGGACTTTCTTT. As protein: CAASDLTRRTFF.

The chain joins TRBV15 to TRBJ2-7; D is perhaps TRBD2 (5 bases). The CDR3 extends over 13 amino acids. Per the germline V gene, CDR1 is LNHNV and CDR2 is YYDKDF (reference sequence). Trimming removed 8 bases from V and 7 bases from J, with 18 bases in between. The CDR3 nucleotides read TGTGCCACCGGGCTAGCTCCTGGGTTAGAGCAGTACTTC. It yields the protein CATGLAPGLEQYF.

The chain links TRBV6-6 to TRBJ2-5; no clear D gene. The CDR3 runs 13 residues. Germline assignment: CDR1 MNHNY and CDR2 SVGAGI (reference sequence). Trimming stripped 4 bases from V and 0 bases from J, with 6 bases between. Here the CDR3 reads CASSWSYQETQYF. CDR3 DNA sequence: TGTGCCAGCAGTTGGTCGTACCAAGAGACCCAGTACTTC.

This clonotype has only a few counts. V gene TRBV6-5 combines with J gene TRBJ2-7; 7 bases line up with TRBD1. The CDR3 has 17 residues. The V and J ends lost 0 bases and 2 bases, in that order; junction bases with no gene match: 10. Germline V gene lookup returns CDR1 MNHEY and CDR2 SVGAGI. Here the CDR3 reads CASSYSRQGVSPYEQYF. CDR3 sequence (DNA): TGTGCCAGCAGTTACTCGAGACAGGGAGTTTCACCCTACGAGCAGTACTTC.